This paragraph covers one T cell receptor (beta chain) sequence. Per the original methods: Researchers report that nucleated cell counts were estimated from reference gene primer amplification. The table came from immunoSEQ multiplex PCR; TCRdb's copy has only in-frame clones and leaves some out. V and J calls plus clone size are reproduced from that table; the DNA served to infer D and trimming. The table lists about 76,000 clones, 86% of them singletons. This sample was taken from a study of blood T cell repertoires in COVID-19. About the research overall: Material from acute and convalescent COVID-19 was sourced from the United States, Italy and Spain. The cDNA or gDNA used as material had been derived from T cells, B-cell-depleted T cells, or PBMCs.

The TCR originated in a human donor in a cohort sampled during active COVID-19. Sequenced sample: peripheral blood.

CDR3 loop: CATSGRPGHSNTGELFF. The DNA for the CDR3 is TGTGCCACCAGTGGTAGACCGGGACACTCGAACACCGGGGAGCTGTTTTTT. The chain recombines TRBV24-1 with TRBJ2-2; D may be TRBD1 (6 bases). CDR1 and CDR2 (germline): KGHDR, SFDVKD. CDR3 size: 17 residues. Trimming cost V 5 bases and J 0 bases, with 15 bases left between them.